The rows below give T cell receptor beta chains drawn from one sample of a study of PD-1 blockade in classical Hodgkin lymphoma. Assay used: immunoSEQ multiplex PCR; TCRdb lists only in-frame clones, some missing. The table lists roughly 90,000 clones, 83% of them singletons. The sample consisted of peripheral blood mononuclear cells (PBMCs), taken before the fourth cycle of nivolumab. These TCRs come from a human donor with classical Hodgkin lymphoma. Each CDR3 is given with its conserved first and last residue. D genes are given only for firm matches. Clone size is stated in some rows and not others, as once, few, many or a class when expanded.

>TRBJ1-5|NA|13|TRBV27|NA
CASSLLVNQPQHF
TGTGCCAGCAGTTTACTGGTAAATCAGCCCCAGCATTTT
>TRBJ1-2|NA|14|TRBV12-5|NA
CASGLVSEAYGYTF
TGTGCTAGTGGTTTGGTATCGGAGGCCTATGGCTACACCTTC
>TRBJ1-2|NA|13|TRBV28|NA
CASSLLGYYGYTF
TGTGCCAGCAGTTTATTGGGGTACTATGGCTACACCTTC
>TRBJ1-2|NA|13|TRBV21-1|NA
CASSKEVDRDYTF
TGTGCCAGCAGCAAAGAAGTCGACAGGGACTACACCTTC
>TRBJ2-3|NA|14|TRBV29-1|NA
CSVGSITSTDTQYF
TGCAGCGTTGGATCGATAACTAGCACAGATACGCAGTATTTT
>TRBJ2-5|NA|14|TRBV5-6|NA
CASRKVGGLETQYF
TGTGCCAGCAGAAAAGTAGGGGGATTGGAGACCCAGTACTTC
>TRBJ1-1|NA|13|TRBV29-1|NA
CSASNGIATEAFF
TGCAGTGCTAGCAATGGGATTGCCACTGAAGCTTTCTTT
>TRBJ1-1|NA|13|TRBV6-1|NA
CASSLTGKTEAFF
TGTGCCAGCAGTCTAACAGGGAAGACTGAAGCTTTCTTT
>TRBJ1-2|NA|14|TRBV5-4|TRBD1
CASSLDRGLDGYTF
TGTGCCAGCAGCTTGGATAGGGGGCTGGATGGCTACACCTTC
>TRBJ1-5|NA|14|TRBV10-2|NA
CASSPVGAHQPQHF
TGCGCCAGCAGTCCGGTGGGGGCGCATCAGCCCCAGCATTTT
>TRBJ2-1|once|19|TRBV5-1|TRBD2
CASSFLETSGISSYNEQFF
TGCGCCAGCAGCTTTTTAGAGACTAGCGGGATAAGCTCCTACAATGAGCAGTTCTTC
>TRBJ1-2|few|13|TRBV29-1|NA
CSVEWGTNYGYTF
TGCAGCGTTGAATGGGGGACTAACTATGGCTACACCTTC
>TRBJ1-3|NA|15|TRBV10-3|NA
CAISEFVGGGNTIYF
TGTGCCATCAGTGAGTTTGTTGGGGGAGGCAACACCATATATTTT
>TRBJ2-1|NA|16|TRBV6-1|NA
CASSVSTRSWTNEQFF
TGTGCCAGCAGTGTAAGCACTAGAAGTTGGACCAATGAGCAGTTCTTC
>TRBJ2-5|once|12|TRBV29-1|NA
CSVELPGETQYF
TGCAGCGTTGAGTTGCCTGGGGAGACCCAGTACTTC
>TRBJ2-1|NA|16|TRBV19|TRBD2
CASRSNPSGRGNEQFF
TGTGCCAGTAGATCCAATCCTAGCGGGAGGGGGAATGAGCAGTTCTTC
>TRBJ2-7|NA|18|TRBV14|TRBD2
CASSQGGGLREATYEQYF
TGTGCCAGCAGCCAAGGAGGGGGGTTGCGGGAGGCCACCTACGAGCAGTACTTC
>TRBJ1-3|NA|13|TRBV29-1|NA
CSVAGTLGNTIYF
TGCAGCGTCGCCGGGACACTTGGAAACACCATATATTTT
>TRBJ1-5|NA|14|TRBV2|NA
CASSEQANRQPQHF
TGTGCCAGCAGTGAGCAGGCCAACCGTCAGCCCCAGCATTTT
>TRBJ2-5|NA|15|TRBV5-4|NA
CASSPPGPRQETQYF
TGTGCCAGCAGCCCACCGGGACCGCGTCAGGAGACCCAGTACTTC
>TRBJ1-1|NA|14|TRBV6-5|NA
CASSYRGENTEAFF
TGTGCCAGCAGTTACAGGGGCGAGAACACTGAAGCTTTCTTT
>TRBJ2-7|NA|16|TRBV6-6|TRBD2
CASSYSKASGSPEQYF
TGTGCCAGCAGTTACTCGAAGGCTAGCGGGAGTCCCGAGCAGTACTTC
>TRBJ2-7|NA|15|TRBV6-5|NA
CASGRLAGNSYEQYF
TGTGCCAGCGGGCGGCTGGCGGGTAACTCCTACGAGCAGTACTTC
>TRBJ1-2|NA|14|TRBV6-5|NA
CASSTASSPYGYTF
TGTGCCAGCAGTACAGCGAGCAGCCCCTATGGCTACACCTTC
>TRBJ2-3|NA|14|TRBV6-5|NA
CASSQSGPTYTQYF
TGTGCCAGCAGTCAAAGCGGGCCCACCTATACGCAGTATTTT
>TRBJ2-2|NA|15|TRBV11-3|TRBD1
CASSSGTGRSGELFF
TGTGCCAGCAGCTCCGGGACAGGGAGGAGCGGGGAGCTGTTTTTT
>TRBJ2-3|NA|13|TRBV6-1|NA
CASNQLVADTQYF
TGTGCCAGCAATCAACTAGTTGCAGATACGCAGTATTTT
>TRBJ1-1|few|14|TRBV6-5|NA
CASSYDRGGTEAFF
TGTGCCAGCAGTTACGACAGAGGGGGCACTGAAGCTTTCTTT
>TRBJ1-1|NA|16|TRBV7-9|TRBD1
CASSSYDRGPFTEAFF
TGTGCCAGCAGCTCATACGACAGGGGGCCTTTCACTGAAGCTTTCTTT
>TRBJ1-4|NA|12|TRBV10-1|NA
CASSDLGEKLFF
TGCGCCAGCAGTGACCTCGGTGAAAAACTGTTTTTT
>TRBJ1-1|NA|15|TRBV4-3|NA
CASSPHFGGNTEAFF
TGCGCCAGCAGCCCCCATTTCGGAGGGAACACTGAAGCTTTCTTT
>TRBJ2-7|once|13|TRBV9|TRBD1
CASSPGQGNKQYF
TGTGCCAGCAGCCCGGGACAGGGAAATAAGCAGTACTTC
>TRBJ2-1|NA|16|TRBV2|NA
CASSEARGLVGDEQFF
TGTGCCAGCAGTGAAGCGCGGGGTCTAGTGGGCGATGAGCAGTTCTTC
>TRBJ1-2|NA|14|TRBV28|NA
CASSLNRQRGGYTF
TGTGCCAGCAGTTTGAACAGGCAGAGGGGTGGCTACACCTTC
>TRBJ2-7|NA|15|TRBV2|TRBD2
CASSVSGTRVDEQYF
TGTGCCAGCAGTGTCTCCGGGACTAGAGTAGACGAGCAGTACTTC
>TRBJ2-7|NA|13|TRBV10-3|NA
CAISGGSSYEQYF
TGTGCCATCAGTGGAGGCAGCTCCTACGAGCAGTACTTC
>TRBJ1-5|NA|14|TRBV2|NA
CASSGWQNNQPQHF
TGTGCCAGCAGTGGGTGGCAGAACAATCAGCCCCAGCATTTT
>TRBJ1-1|NA|16|TRBV5-1|TRBD1
CASSGNRGAINTEAFF
TGCGCCAGCAGCGGGAACAGGGGAGCGATTAACACTGAAGCTTTCTTT
>TRBJ2-3|few|15|TRBV30|TRBD2
CAFSTGTSESDTQYF
TGTGCCTTCTCTACCGGGACTAGCGAGTCGGATACGCAGTATTTT
>TRBJ2-5|NA|14|TRBV10-3|NA
CAISEGSGKETQYF
TGTGCCATCAGTGAGGGTTCAGGGAAAGAGACCCAGTACTTC
>TRBJ1-4|few|15|TRBV2|NA
CASSDGSLTNEKLFF
TGTGCCAGCAGTGATGGGTCGTTAACTAATGAAAAACTGTTTTTT
>TRBJ1-2|NA|13|TRBV27|NA
CASSLTANYGYTF
TGTGCCAGCAGTTTGACAGCTAACTATGGCTACACCTTC
>TRBJ2-1|NA|13|TRBV19|NA
CASSIGGPGEQFF
TGTGCCAGTAGTATAGGAGGGCCCGGCGAGCAGTTCTTC
>TRBJ2-3|NA|14|TRBV30|TRBD2
CAWGVLAGGHTQYF
TGTGCCTGGGGGGTATTAGCGGGAGGACATACGCAGTATTTT
>TRBJ1-5|NA|14|TRBV5-5|NA
CASSLQGSNQPQHF
TGTGCCAGCAGCCTACAGGGTAGCAATCAGCCCCAGCATTTT
>TRBJ2-1|NA|14|TRBV2|TRBD2
CASSAQRDHNEQFF
TGTGCCAGCAGTGCCCAGCGGGACCACAATGAGCAGTTCTTC
>TRBJ2-1|NA|16|TRBV18|TRBD2
CASSPPGLAGGNEQFF
TGTGCCAGCTCACCGCCGGGACTAGCGGGAGGGAATGAGCAGTTCTTC
>TRBJ2-2|once|15|TRBV19|TRBD2
CASTLLAGGAGELFF
TGTGCCAGTACCCTACTAGCGGGAGGGGCCGGGGAGCTGTTTTTT
>TRBJ2-3|NA|14|TRBV7-9|NA
CASSPRRTTDTQYF
TGTGCCAGCAGCCCACGACGGACCACAGATACGCAGTATTTT
>TRBJ2-5|NA|13|TRBV18|NA
CASSPRDRAAQYF
TGTGCCAGCTCACCCCGGGACCGCGCGGCCCAGTACTTC
>TRBJ2-5|NA|12|TRBV28|TRBD1
CASGQVRETQYF
TGTGCCAGCGGACAGGTTCGCGAAACCCAGTACTTC
>TRBJ2-3|NA|14|TRBV6-4|NA
CASSEHFSTDTQYF
TGTGCCAGCAGTGAACACTTCAGCACAGATACGCAGTATTTT
>TRBJ1-3|NA|13|TRBV30|NA
CAWSTTAGNTIYF
TGTGCCTGGAGTACCACAGCTGGAAACACCATATATTTT
>TRBJ2-7|once|12|TRBV10-3|TRBD2
CASRGSSYEQYF
TGTGCCTCCCGCGGGAGCTCCTACGAGCAGTACTTC
>TRBJ1-5|NA|16|TRBV7-8|NA
CASSLAQGAGNQPQHF
TGTGCCAGCAGCTTAGCACAAGGGGCCGGCAATCAGCCCCAGCATTTT
>TRBJ2-1|NA|15|TRBV27|NA
CASLGGSSSYNEQFF
TGTGCCAGCCTTGGCGGGTCCAGCTCCTACAATGAGCAGTTCTTC
>TRBJ2-7|NA|14|TRBV10-3|NA
CAIKDREQNYEQYF
TGTGCCATCAAGGACCGGGAGCAGAACTACGAGCAGTACTTC